A selection of T cell receptor beta chains follows, all from one sample in a study of blood T cell repertoires in COVID-19. Method: immunoSEQ multiplex PCR; TCRdb's copy keeps in-frame clones and lacks some. This table has under 250,000 clones, roughly 80% appearing once. Sequencing input: PBMCs or T cells enriched from blood (not recorded which). Receptor source: a woman aged 40-49 years with acute COVID-19. Both conserved end residues are part of each CDR3.

V gene | CDR3 protein
TRBV7-2 | CASSLLRSPGELFF
TRBV27 | CASSPWRGGLETQYF
TRBV30 | CAWSNRGHNGELFF
TRBV7-9 | CASSFSNRPYEQYF
TRBV9 | CASSVAIDQPQHF
TRBV4-1 | CASSQDALGGPEQYF
TRBV6-2/TRBV6-3 | CASSFQNNSPLHF
TRBV5-1 | CASSLTSGEQYF
TRBV7-9 | CASSPRSAGEKLFF
TRBV5-1 | CASSSLGGEAYNEQFF
TRBV3-1/TRBV3-2 | CASSRQLNQPQHF
TRBV24-1 | CATSDGQGRYTQYF
TRBV7-6 | CASSLEPSGASGANVLTF
TRBV11-2 | CASSSAGPKRDGYTF
TRBV30 | CAWSGTGGSSNEKLFF
TRBV7-2 | CASRDSNTGELFF
TRBV19 | CASSPGLATDTQYF
TRBV7-2 | CASSLSGTGGSGNTIYF
TRBV14 | CASSQDLDSPRGAFF
TRBV11-2 | CASSPLGRTGVYEQYF
TRBV7-2 | CASSTGTGPEKLFF
TRBV28 | CASSTSAAGYTF
TRBV7-9 | CASSQGVGNEQFF
TRBV9 | CASSLLEGASTDTQYF
TRBV2 | CASSAPVAGVNRYEQYF
TRBV10-3 | CAISETGTGSSNSPLHF
TRBV7-2 | CASSSGVGRKTQYF
TRBV9 | CASSGGASNQPQHF
TRBV9 | CASSSSGTTNYGYTF
TRBV6-1 | CASSEEGGASREQFF
TRBV25-1 | CASSGTGDTGELFF
TRBV11-1 | CASSLPDNFMNTEAFF
TRBV5-6 | CASSFKGYLYNEQFF
TRBV28 | CASPPAGGIRTDTQYF
TRBV6-5 | CASRDRAGANVLTF
TRBV11-1 | CASSLAGLVYNEQFF
TRBV28 | CASILPDRWGTEAFF
TRBV24-1 | CATSEADSGMGYTF
TRBV11-2 | CASSLDLSTATGNTIYF
TRBV2 | CASSDTRTARGTEAFF
TRBV7-9 | CASRPSGQETQYF
TRBV10-3 | CAISERTLEAFF
TRBV6-2/TRBV6-3 | CASSYLGTGVGYTF
TRBV5-1 | CASSLDRYTYEQYF
TRBV11-2 | CASTVIRGLSNTEAFF
TRBV9 | CASSVAGQGNTIYF
TRBV11-2 | CASSFGRGIYEQYF